Listed below are T cell receptor beta chains from one sample, sequenced in a study of T cells in Graves' hyperthyroidism and ophthalmopathy. Each CDR3 protein gets one entry after TCRdb re-called the multiplex PCR reads with MiXCR. Of 650,000 to 750,000 distinct CDR3 sequences listed, 13% to 15% are singletons. The sequenced sample consisted of blood. These receptor sequences come from a woman under 30 with Graves' hyperthyroidism. Each CDR3 is given with its conserved first and last residue. Each record gives: clone size, CDR3 length, V gene, D gene, J gene, CDR3 protein, CDR3 DNA. The D gene is left open where the match is weak. Size is stated for part of the rows, as once, few or many counts, or as a class when the clone is expanded.

clone_size: many; cdr3_length: 15; v_call: TRBV6-2/TRBV6-3; d_call: TRBD1; j_call: TRBJ2-2; cdr3_aa: CASSYQDRVTGELFF; cdr3_nt: TGTGCCAGCAGTTACCAGGACAGGGTGACCGGGGAGCTGTTTTTT
clone_size: .; cdr3_length: 15; v_call: TRBV19; d_call: TRBD1; j_call: TRBJ1-2; cdr3_aa: CASASRGGGVDGYTF; cdr3_nt: TGTGCCAGCGCGAGCAGGGGAGGGGGCGTTGATGGCTACACCTTC
clone_size: many; cdr3_length: 16; v_call: TRBV20-1; d_call: .; j_call: TRBJ2-4; cdr3_aa: CSARVGSARAKNIQYF; cdr3_nt: TGCAGTGCTAGAGTGGGGAGCGCAAGGGCCAAAAACATTCAGTACTTC
clone_size: few; cdr3_length: 15; v_call: TRBV20-1; d_call: .; j_call: TRBJ1-5; cdr3_aa: CSARGGGAVRQPQHF; cdr3_nt: TGCAGTGCTAGGGGGGGGGGGGCGGTACGTCAGCCCCAGCATTTT
clone_size: once; cdr3_length: 18; v_call: TRBV6-2/TRBV6-3; d_call: TRBD2; j_call: TRBJ2-3; cdr3_aa: CASSYSGLAGGPTDTQYF; cdr3_nt: TGTGCCAGCAGTTACTCGGGACTAGCGGGAGGGCCGACAGATACGCAGTATTTT
clone_size: .; cdr3_length: 15; v_call: TRBV4-1; d_call: TRBD2; j_call: TRBJ2-1; cdr3_aa: CVSSLTGLAGNEQFF; cdr3_nt: TGCGTCAGCAGCCTGACGGGACTAGCGGGAAATGAGCAGTTCTTC
clone_size: many; cdr3_length: 18; v_call: TRBV7-9; d_call: .; j_call: TRBJ2-2; cdr3_aa: CASSSTLLLARNTGELFF; cdr3_nt: TGTGCCAGCAGCTCAACCTTACTACTAGCCCGAAACACCGGGGAGCTGTTTTTT
clone_size: .; cdr3_length: 16; v_call: TRBV6-5; d_call: TRBD1; j_call: TRBJ2-1; cdr3_aa: CASSYSGTAELNEQFF; cdr3_nt: TGTGCCAGCAGCTACTCTGGGACAGCGGAACTCAATGAGCAGTTCTTC
clone_size: many; cdr3_length: 13; v_call: TRBV20-1; d_call: .; j_call: TRBJ2-1; cdr3_aa: CSARMRMYNEQFF; cdr3_nt: TGCAGTGCTAGAATGCGGATGTACAATGAGCAGTTCTTC
clone_size: few; cdr3_length: 15; v_call: TRBV7-8; d_call: TRBD1; j_call: TRBJ1-4; cdr3_aa: CASSGIGTGAKKLFF; cdr3_nt: TGTGCCAGCAGCGGGATCGGGACAGGGGCGAAAAAACTGTTTTTT
clone_size: many; cdr3_length: 17; v_call: TRBV28; d_call: TRBD1; j_call: TRBJ1-1; cdr3_aa: CASSTSSGTGMNTEAFF; cdr3_nt: TGTGCCAGCAGTACCTCCTCCGGGACAGGGATGAACACTGAAGCTTTCTTT
clone_size: .; cdr3_length: 15; v_call: TRBV4-3; d_call: .; j_call: TRBJ2-7; cdr3_aa: CASSLTGVGSYEQYF; cdr3_nt: TGCGCCAGCAGTTTAACGGGGGTGGGCTCCTACGAGCAGTACTTC
clone_size: .; cdr3_length: 14; v_call: TRBV5-1; d_call: .; j_call: TRBJ2-5; cdr3_aa: CASSSGGPAETQYF; cdr3_nt: TGCGCCAGCAGCTCGGGGGGCCCCGCAGAGACCCAGTACTTC
clone_size: many; cdr3_length: 14; v_call: TRBV20-1; d_call: TRBD1; j_call: TRBJ1-5; cdr3_aa: CSAWDRASGQPQHF; cdr3_nt: TGCAGTGCCTGGGACAGGGCATCGGGGCAGCCCCAGCATTTT
clone_size: .; cdr3_length: 21; v_call: TRBV4-1; d_call: TRBD2; j_call: TRBJ2-2; cdr3_aa: CASSHTPGTSGRVTNTGELFF; cdr3_nt: TGCGCCAGCAGTCACACCCCCGGGACTAGCGGGAGGGTCACGAACACCGGGGAGCTGTTTTTT
clone_size: .; cdr3_length: 14; v_call: TRBV27; d_call: .; j_call: TRBJ2-7; cdr3_aa: CASRNTGWGGEQYF; cdr3_nt: TGTGCCAGCAGAAACACAGGGTGGGGAGGGGAGCAGTACTTC
clone_size: few; cdr3_length: 11; v_call: TRBV19; d_call: TRBD1; j_call: TRBJ1-1; cdr3_aa: CASTAGTGAFF; cdr3_nt: TGTGCCAGTACGGCAGGGACAGGAGCTTTCTTT
clone_size: few; cdr3_length: 17; v_call: TRBV2; d_call: TRBD2; j_call: TRBJ2-1; cdr3_aa: CASITSGLAGSYNEQFF; cdr3_nt: TGTGCCAGCATCACCTCGGGGCTAGCGGGATCCTACAATGAGCAGTTCTTC
clone_size: many; cdr3_length: 10; v_call: TRBV20-1; d_call: .; j_call: TRBJ2-1; cdr3_aa: CSAKHHEQFF; cdr3_nt: TGCAGTGCCAAACATCATGAGCAGTTCTTC
clone_size: .; cdr3_length: 19; v_call: TRBV4-1; d_call: .; j_call: TRBJ1-6; cdr3_aa: CASSRRFAGGSSYNSPLHF; cdr3_nt: TGCGCCAGCAGCCGACGCTTCGCCGGGGGGAGTTCCTATAATTCACCCCTCCACTTT
clone_size: few; cdr3_length: 16; v_call: TRBV6-1; d_call: TRBD2; j_call: TRBJ2-3; cdr3_aa: CASSSGLGVNPDTQYF; cdr3_nt: TGTGCCAGCAGCTCGGGACTAGGAGTTAATCCAGATACGCAGTATTTT
clone_size: many; cdr3_length: 13; v_call: TRBV6-1; d_call: .; j_call: TRBJ1-2; cdr3_aa: CASSSQQNYGYTF; cdr3_nt: TGTGCCAGCAGTTCCCAACAGAACTATGGCTACACCTTC
clone_size: few; cdr3_length: 21; v_call: TRBV11-2; d_call: TRBD1; j_call: TRBJ1-4; cdr3_aa: CASSKATKVTGANRTPEKLFF; cdr3_nt: TGTGCCAGCTCAAAGGCCACAAAGGTGACAGGGGCCAACCGTACCCCGGAAAAACTGTTTTTT
clone_size: few; cdr3_length: 12; v_call: TRBV12-3/TRBV12-4; d_call: .; j_call: TRBJ2-2; cdr3_aa: CASSPTPPRVFF; cdr3_nt: TGTGCCAGCAGTCCTACACCCCCAAGGGTGTTTTTT
clone_size: .; cdr3_length: 17; v_call: TRBV9; d_call: TRBD2; j_call: TRBJ2-3; cdr3_aa: CASSAAGGSASTDTQYF; cdr3_nt: TGTGCCAGCAGCGCCGCGGGAGGGTCCGCTAGCACAGATACGCAGTATTTT
clone_size: few; cdr3_length: 14; v_call: TRBV13; d_call: .; j_call: TRBJ2-2; cdr3_aa: CASLRGGNTGELFF; cdr3_nt: TGTGCCAGCCTCAGGGGGGGAAACACCGGGGAGCTGTTTTTT
clone_size: many; cdr3_length: 17; v_call: TRBV28; d_call: TRBD1; j_call: TRBJ2-2; cdr3_aa: CASSLTADRGPDGELFF; cdr3_nt: TGTGCCAGCAGTTTAACTGCGGACAGGGGGCCTGACGGGGAGCTGTTTTTT
clone_size: .; cdr3_length: 13; v_call: TRBV27; d_call: .; j_call: TRBJ2-1; cdr3_aa: CASSFLAGNEQFF; cdr3_nt: TGTGCCAGCAGTTTCCTAGCTGGCAATGAGCAGTTCTTC
clone_size: .; cdr3_length: 16; v_call: TRBV24-1; d_call: TRBD1; j_call: TRBJ2-1; cdr3_aa: CATSDLTGTGVNEQFF; cdr3_nt: TGTGCCACCAGTGACCTGACCGGGACAGGGGTCAATGAGCAGTTCTTC
clone_size: many; cdr3_length: 13; v_call: TRBV10-3; d_call: .; j_call: TRBJ2-5; cdr3_aa: CAISQGLAETQYF; cdr3_nt: TGTGCCATCAGCCAGGGACTTGCTGAGACCCAGTACTTC
clone_size: many; cdr3_length: 13; v_call: TRBV28; d_call: .; j_call: TRBJ1-2; cdr3_aa: CASTYDRNYGYTF; cdr3_nt: TGTGCCAGCACCTACGACAGGAACTATGGCTACACCTTC
clone_size: many; cdr3_length: 13; v_call: TRBV2; d_call: .; j_call: TRBJ1-1; cdr3_aa: CASSEGGGTEAFF; cdr3_nt: TGTGCCAGCAGTGAAGGGGGAGGCACTGAAGCTTTCTTT
clone_size: many; cdr3_length: 21; v_call: TRBV28; d_call: TRBD2; j_call: TRBJ2-5; cdr3_aa: CASSLTSHHWTSGNEGETQYF; cdr3_nt: TGTGCCAGCAGTTTAACTTCTCACCACTGGACTAGCGGGAATGAGGGAGAGACCCAGTACTTC
clone_size: many; cdr3_length: 13; v_call: TRBV30; d_call: .; j_call: TRBJ2-1; cdr3_aa: CAWNEGGYNEQFF; cdr3_nt: TGTGCCTGGAATGAGGGTGGCTACAATGAGCAGTTCTTC
clone_size: few; cdr3_length: 15; v_call: TRBV2; d_call: .; j_call: TRBJ2-1; cdr3_aa: CASSGRRSSYNERFF; cdr3_nt: TGTGCCAGCAGTGGCCGCCGGAGCTCCTACAATGAGCGGTTCTTC
clone_size: many; cdr3_length: 15; v_call: TRBV6-1; d_call: TRBD1; j_call: TRBJ1-5; cdr3_aa: CASSPEGQGRQPQHF; cdr3_nt: TGTGCCAGCAGTCCCGAGGGACAGGGGAGGCAGCCCCAGCATTTT
clone_size: few; cdr3_length: 13; v_call: TRBV19; d_call: .; j_call: TRBJ2-7; cdr3_aa: CASSWEIGYEQYF; cdr3_nt: TGTGCCAGTAGTTGGGAGATCGGCTACGAGCAGTACTTC
clone_size: many; cdr3_length: 12; v_call: TRBV28; d_call: .; j_call: TRBJ2-3; cdr3_aa: CASSFVPVTQYF; cdr3_nt: TGTGCCAGCAGCTTCGTTCCAGTTACGCAGTATTTT
clone_size: .; cdr3_length: 20; v_call: TRBV6-1; d_call: .; j_call: TRBJ1-3; cdr3_aa: CASTRRSRMGGVGVGNTIYF; cdr3_nt: TGTGCCAGCACCCGAAGGAGTCGAATGGGGGGCGTCGGCGTGGGAAACACCATATATTTT
clone_size: once; cdr3_length: 13; v_call: TRBV6-2/TRBV6-3; d_call: .; j_call: TRBJ1-1; cdr3_aa: CASLYRVNTEAFF; cdr3_nt: TGTGCCAGCTTGTACAGGGTGAACACTGAAGCTTTCTTT
clone_size: few; cdr3_length: 15; v_call: TRBV28; d_call: TRBD2; j_call: TRBJ2-7; cdr3_aa: CASSAGGPRSYEQYF; cdr3_nt: TGTGCCAGCAGTGCGGGAGGGCCTCGGTCCTACGAGCAGTACTTC
clone_size: few; cdr3_length: 14; v_call: TRBV6-1; d_call: TRBD1; j_call: TRBJ1-1; cdr3_aa: CASSETGRNTEAFF; cdr3_nt: TGTGCCAGCAGTGAGACAGGGAGGAACACTGAAGCTTTCTTT
clone_size: .; cdr3_length: 15; v_call: TRBV10-3; d_call: TRBD2; j_call: TRBJ2-1; cdr3_aa: CAISDWLAGSHEQFF; cdr3_nt: TGTGCCATCAGTGATTGGCTAGCGGGAAGTCATGAGCAGTTCTTC
clone_size: few; cdr3_length: 12; v_call: TRBV28; d_call: .; j_call: TRBJ1-5; cdr3_aa: CASTEMNQPQHF; cdr3_nt: TGTGCCAGCACGGAGATGAATCAGCCCCAGCATTTT
clone_size: few; cdr3_length: 13; v_call: TRBV20-1; d_call: .; j_call: TRBJ1-1; cdr3_aa: CSARDLQLTEAFF; cdr3_nt: TGCAGTGCTAGAGATTTACAGCTCACTGAAGCTTTCTTT
clone_size: .; cdr3_length: 17; v_call: TRBV7-3; d_call: TRBD2; j_call: TRBJ2-1; cdr3_aa: CASSLRGSGTLYNEQFF; cdr3_nt: TGTGCCAGCAGCCTTCGGGGTAGCGGGACCCTATACAATGAGCAGTTCTTC
clone_size: many; cdr3_length: 16; v_call: TRBV5-8; d_call: TRBD1; j_call: TRBJ1-2; cdr3_aa: CASSLAWGQGGYGYTF; cdr3_nt: TGTGCCAGCAGCTTGGCCTGGGGACAGGGGGGCTATGGCTACACCTTC
clone_size: .; cdr3_length: 15; v_call: TRBV30; d_call: TRBD1; j_call: TRBJ2-7; cdr3_aa: CAWNLGQGRPYEQYF; cdr3_nt: TGTGCCTGGAATCTCGGACAGGGAAGGCCCTACGAGCAGTACTTC
clone_size: many; cdr3_length: 14; v_call: TRBV13; d_call: TRBD1; j_call: TRBJ2-6; cdr3_aa: CASSGWTGLNVLTF; cdr3_nt: TGTGCCAGCAGCGGATGGACAGGGCTTAACGTCCTGACTTTC
clone_size: few; cdr3_length: 14; v_call: TRBV12-3/TRBV12-4; d_call: TRBD1; j_call: TRBJ1-1; cdr3_aa: CASIIGQGASEAFF; cdr3_nt: TGTGCCAGCATCATCGGACAGGGGGCAAGTGAAGCTTTCTTT